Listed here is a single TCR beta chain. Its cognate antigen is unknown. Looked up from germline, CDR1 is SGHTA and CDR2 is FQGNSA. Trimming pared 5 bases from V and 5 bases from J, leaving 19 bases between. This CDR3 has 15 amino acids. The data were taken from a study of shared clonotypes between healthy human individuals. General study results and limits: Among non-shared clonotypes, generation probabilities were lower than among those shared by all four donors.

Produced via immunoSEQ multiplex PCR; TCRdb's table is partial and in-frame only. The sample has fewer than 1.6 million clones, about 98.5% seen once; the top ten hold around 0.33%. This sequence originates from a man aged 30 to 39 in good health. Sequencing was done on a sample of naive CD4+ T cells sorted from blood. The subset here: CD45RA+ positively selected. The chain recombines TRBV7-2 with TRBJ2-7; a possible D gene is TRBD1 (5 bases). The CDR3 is CASSPRAVGIHEQYF. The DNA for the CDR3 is TGTGCCAGCAGCCCCAGGGCAGTCGGAATCCACGAGCAGTACTTC.